Below, 4 T cell receptor beta chains from the same sample are listed, as sequenced in a study of blood T cell repertoires in COVID-19. The data were produced by immunoSEQ multiplex PCR, yet TCRdb's version contains in-frame clones alone and is incomplete. The sample shows roughly 260,000 clones, roughly 85% of them seen only once. The sample taken for sequencing was PBMCs or T cells enriched from blood (not recorded which). Source of these receptors: a woman between 45 and 60 years old who had recovered from COVID-19.

The rearrangement uses TRBV27 and TRBJ2-1; 8 nucleotides line up with TRBD1. This CDR3 is built from 14 residues. The trim removed 0 bases at V and 9 bases at J, leaving 4 bases unmatched. Germline CDR1 reads MNHEY; CDR2 reads SMNVEV (reference sequence). CDR3 nucleotides: TGTGCCAGCAGTTTATCGTCAGGGGGCTTTGAGCAGTTCTTC. It is translated as CASSLSSGGFEQFF.

V is TRBV27 and J is TRBJ2-1; 8 nucleotides align to TRBD2. Germline V CDR1 and CDR2: MNHEY, SMNVEV (reference sequence). This CDR3 is built from 15 residues. V dropped 4 bases and J dropped 2; count of bases not matched to a gene: 4. This chain's CDR3 is CASSSGLVPYNEQFF. CDR3 sequence (DNA): TGTGCCAGCAGTTCGGGACTAGTGCCCTACAATGAGCAGTTCTTC.

The chain recombines TRBV10-1 with TRBJ2-1, with a possible D match to TRBD1 (6 bases). Trimming took 2 bases from V and 7 from J, leaving 18 bases between them. This CDR3 has 16 amino acids. In germline, CDR1 is WNHNN, CDR2 SYGVQD (reference sequence). CDR3 region: CASSELLGAPGNEQFF. The CDR3 DNA follows: TGCGCCAGCAGTGAGCTACTGGGGGCTCCCGGGAATGAGCAGTTCTTC.

The chain combines TRBV10-1 with TRBJ2-2; 9 bases agree with TRBD1. V lost 4 bases and J lost 8; bases outside the gene matches: 5. The CDR3 spans 14 residues. Germline CDR1 and CDR2: WNHNN and SYGVQD (reference sequence). CDR3 protein: CASSAGTGMGELFF. CDR3 DNA sequence: TGCGCCAGCAGTGCCGGGACAGGGATGGGGGAGCTGTTTTTT.